This T cell receptor (beta chain) was sequenced during a study of blood T cells in healthy people across ages. CDR1 is MNHEY and CDR2 is SVGAGI in the germline V gene. The CDR3 runs 16 residues. On this clonotype itself: The germline gene is not matched at one end of the junction; a read error may be the cause.

A second PCR of about 6 to 12 cycles used a sample-barcoded 5' primer and a J-beta primer mix. TCRdb re-derived calls from the 5' RACE reads in MiXCR, one entry per CDR3 protein. The sample carries under 2,000,000 distinct CDR3 sequences, 49% recorded once. The chain combines TRBV6-5 with TRBJ2-3; 12 bases are shared with TRBD2. The TCR originated in a woman aged 35 to 49 in good health. The specimen was blood. Here the CDR3 DNA reads TGTGCCCGCAGTTACCCCGGACTAGCGGGGTCAGATACGCAGTATTTT. Translating it yields CARSYPGLAGSDTQYF.